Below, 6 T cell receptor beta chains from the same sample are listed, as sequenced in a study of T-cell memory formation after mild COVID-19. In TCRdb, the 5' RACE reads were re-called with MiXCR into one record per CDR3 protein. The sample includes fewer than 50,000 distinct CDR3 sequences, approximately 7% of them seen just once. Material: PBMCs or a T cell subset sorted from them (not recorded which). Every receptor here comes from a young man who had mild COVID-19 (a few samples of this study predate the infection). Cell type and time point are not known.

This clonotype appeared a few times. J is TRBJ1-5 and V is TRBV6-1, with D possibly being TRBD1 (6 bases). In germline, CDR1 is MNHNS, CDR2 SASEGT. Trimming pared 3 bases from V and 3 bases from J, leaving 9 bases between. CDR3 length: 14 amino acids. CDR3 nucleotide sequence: TGTGCCAGCAGTGACCAGGGGAACAATCAGCCCCAGCATTTT. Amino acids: CASSDQGNNQPQHF.

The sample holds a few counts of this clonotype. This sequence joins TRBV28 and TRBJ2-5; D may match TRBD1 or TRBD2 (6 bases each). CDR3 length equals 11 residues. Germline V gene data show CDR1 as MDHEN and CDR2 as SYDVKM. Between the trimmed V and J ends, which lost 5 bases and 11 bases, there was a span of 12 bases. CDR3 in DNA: TGTGCCAGCAGTCGGGGGCTGCAGCAGTACTTC. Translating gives CASSRGLQQYF.

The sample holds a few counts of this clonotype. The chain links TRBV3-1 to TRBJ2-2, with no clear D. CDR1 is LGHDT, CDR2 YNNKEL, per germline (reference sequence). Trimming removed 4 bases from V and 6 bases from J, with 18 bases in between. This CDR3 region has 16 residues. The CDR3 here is CASSLSGPSVAGELFF. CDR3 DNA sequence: TGTGCCAGCAGCCTCTCCGGGCCCTCGGTCGCCGGGGAGCTGTTTTTT.

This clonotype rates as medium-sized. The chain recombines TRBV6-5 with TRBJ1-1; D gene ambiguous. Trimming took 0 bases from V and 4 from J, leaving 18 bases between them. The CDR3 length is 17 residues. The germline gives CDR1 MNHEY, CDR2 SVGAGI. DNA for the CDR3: TGTGCCAGCAGTTACTCGTATTCGGGGATCGGTGGCACTGAAGCTTTCTTT. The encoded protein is CASSYSYSGIGGTEAFF.

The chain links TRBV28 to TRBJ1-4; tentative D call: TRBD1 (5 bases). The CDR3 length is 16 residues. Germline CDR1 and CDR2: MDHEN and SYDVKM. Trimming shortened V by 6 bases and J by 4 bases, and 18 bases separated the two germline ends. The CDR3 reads CASRPGTGTYNEKLFF. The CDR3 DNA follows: TGTGCCAGCAGGCCCGGAACCGGGACGTATAATGAAAAACTGTTTTTT. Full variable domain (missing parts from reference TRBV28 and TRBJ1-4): DVKVTQSSRYLVKRTGEKVFLECVQDMDHENMFWYRQDPGLGLRLIYFSYDVKMKEKGDIPEGYSVSREKKERFSLILESASTNQTSMYLCASRPGTGTYNEKLFFGSGTQLSVL.

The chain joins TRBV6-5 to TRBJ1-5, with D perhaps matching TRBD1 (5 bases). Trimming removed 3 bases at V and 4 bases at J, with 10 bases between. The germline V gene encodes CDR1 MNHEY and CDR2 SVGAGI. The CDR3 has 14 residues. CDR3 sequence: CASSYQGWNQPQHF. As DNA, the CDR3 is TGTGCCAGCAGTTATCAGGGTTGGAATCAGCCCCAGCATTTT.